This TCR beta chain was identified during a study of a mutant IDH1 vaccine in newly diagnosed glioma. V was cut by 4 bases and J by 13 bases, with 10 bases left in between. The V gene's germline CDR1 is SQVTM and CDR2 ANQGSEA. The CDR3 contains 9 residues. This clone came up a few times. Described time point: baseline, week 1 (first vaccination visit). Treatment reported: pre-vaccination baseline after standard-of-care therapy. Donor tumors were new WHO grade 3 or 4 IDH1-mutant, ATRX-lost astrocytomas. The table came from immunoSEQ multiplex PCR; TCRdb's copy has only in-frame clones and leaves some out. The data show tens of thousands of clones, 60% to 85% seen once.

The chain recombines TRBV29-1 with TRBJ1-1, with D uncertain. This TCR derives from a woman in her 40s with glioma. This specimen was PBMCs, taken from a glioma patient treated with radiotherapy, temozolomide or both. CDR3 loop: CSVVEGGFF. The CDR3 DNA is TGCAGCGTTGTAGAGGGAGGTTTCTTT.